This T cell receptor beta chain was found in a study of blood T cell repertoires in COVID-19 (dated by TCRdb to 2020 to 2021). Notes on the research overall: Collaborator samples came from the United States, Italy and Spain and covered acute and convalescent phases of COVID-19. The material from the prospective study consisted of cDNA or gDNA derived from T cells, B-cell-depleted T cells, or PBMCs. Deeply sampled blood TCRbeta repertoires from subjects exposed to, actively infected with, or recovered from COVID-19 were included in the dataset. A freely available public database, intended as a resource for researchers studying the immune response to SARS-CoV-2, is where the repertoires were released. The samples were drawn from the first 160 participants of the ongoing ImmuneRACE study and from over 950 subjects provided by 6 global collaborators. Nearly every sample came with metadata listing a de-identified subject ID, COVID-19 status, age in years and sex. HLA class I and class II types, where available, came from metadata supplied by the sample provider rather than from assay-based typing.

TCRbeta CDR3 regions were amplified from genomic DNA by means of the immunoSEQ Assay, a bias-controlled multiplex PCR. The authors' analysis ran thus. The number of nucleated cells in each sample was estimated from the amplification of reference gene primers within the assay. To quantify the absolute abundance of each unique TCRbeta CDR3 rearrangement, sequence reads were collapsed and filtered. For each sample, productive Simpson clonality was calculated as the square root of Simpson's diversity index over productive rearrangements. As stored in TCRdb, this immuneACCESS dataset retains in-frame rearrangements with V and J assigned. A fraction of the clones does not appear; measured against another copy, unresolved V genes explain less than half of the discrepancy, and the remainder lacks a known reason. V and J calls and clone size are as listed in that table; D and trimming were resolved from the DNA. The sample profile shows around 220,000 clones; roughly three quarters of them were found once. Jointly, the top ten make up over 3% of the sample.

Whole blood was collected in K2EDTA tubes by collaborating institutions according to the institutions' own protocols. For TCRbeta analysis, collaborator samples were shipped as frozen whole blood, as isolated PBMCs, or as DNA extracted from either sample type. Findings and caveats that apply to the study as a whole: The amount of clinical and demographic metadata varied by source and participant and was provided uncurated.

Unmatched junction bases come to 3, with V trimmed by 0 bases and J by 4 bases. CDR1 is given as MGHRA and CDR2 as YSYEKL, both from the germline V gene. From the cysteine up to the valine, the CDR3 has a length of 14 residues. The DNA shown is the 42-base CDR3, in frame from base 1. As concerns this clone: The antigen it recognizes is unknown. No much larger clone exists at a distance of one base, and base qualities are not known.

The sequence was obtained from a woman between 35 and 50 years old with active or convalescent COVID-19. The specimen was peripheral blood. The rearrangement combines TRBV4-1 with TRBJ2-7, with 7 middle bases fitting TRBD1. Here the CDR3 is given as CASSQDQGVYEQYV. The nucleotides read TGCGCCAGCAGCCAAGATCAGGGGGTATACGAGCAGTACGTC.